These 9 T cell receptor beta chains were all obtained from the same sample, sequenced in a study of blood T cell repertoires in COVID-19. Profiling relied on immunoSEQ multiplex PCR, and the TCRdb table lists in-frame clones only, not all of them. The repertoire holds roughly 230,000 clones, with around 90% as singletons. The sample comprised peripheral blood. The receptors come from a man aged 25-45 years with COVID-19, enrolled during active disease.

The CDR3 sequence is CASSDTMNTEAFF. In DNA, the CDR3 is TGCGCCAGTTCGGACACAATGAACACTGAAGCTTTCTTT. V is TRBV5-1 and J is TRBJ1-1; a weak D match, TRBD1 (5 bases). Trimming stripped 8 bases from V and 0 bases from J, with 11 bases between. The CDR3 spans 13 residues. Germline values: CDR1 SGHRS, CDR2 YFSETQ.

The genes are TRBV5-4 and TRBJ2-3; D is possibly TRBD1 (6 bases). V was shortened by 5 bases and J by 2 bases, with 12 bases between the two germline ends. The CDR3 runs 14 residues. The germline V gene has CDR1 SGHNT and CDR2 YYREEE (reference sequence). CDR3 bases: TGTGCCAGCAGTATAGACAGGCCCACAGATACGCAGTATTTT. This translates into CASSIDRPTDTQYF.

This sequence joins TRBV16 and TRBJ1-2; D possibly corresponds to TRBD1 (6 bases). Germline lookup yields CDR1 KGHSY and CDR2 FQNENV. This CDR3 is built from 15 residues. V gave up 0 bases and J gave up 3 bases, with 11 bases separating them. The CDR3 sequence is CASSQSSRTDYGYTF. The CDR3 nucleotides are TGTGCCAGCAGCCAATCTTCAAGGACAGACTATGGCTACACCTTC.

The chain uses TRBV29-1 and TRBJ2-7, with TRBD2 matching over 14 bases. V dropped 4 bases and J dropped 1; count of bases not matched to a gene: 6. Germline V CDR1 and CDR2: SQVTM, ANQGSEA. This CDR3 is 16 amino acids long. CDR3 amino acids: CSVGRLAGGLSYEQYF. The DNA for the CDR3 is TGCAGCGTTGGCCGACTAGCGGGGGGGCTTTCCTACGAGCAGTACTTC.

J is TRBJ1-2 and V is TRBV19, with D perhaps TRBD1 (5 bases). Germline lookup yields CDR1 LNHDA and CDR2 SQIVND (reference sequence). The V end lost 3 bases, the J end lost 6 bases, and 14 bases lay between the germline ends. The CDR3 is 14 amino acids. CDR3 protein: CASSMQGPLHGYTF. CDR3 nucleotides: TGTGCCAGTAGTATGCAGGGCCCATTGCATGGCTACACCTTC.

This chain joins TRBV5-1 and TRBJ1-2, with 7 bases lining up with TRBD1. In germline, CDR1 is SGHRS, CDR2 YFSETQ. After removal of 3 bases from V and 4 bases from J, the junction contained 3 bases not matched to a gene. The CDR3 totals 13 residues. This chain's CDR3 is CASSYSGGYGYTF. The CDR3 DNA reads TGCGCCAGCAGCTATTCAGGGGGCTATGGCTACACCTTC.

V is TRBV9 and J is TRBJ1-2, with 7 nucleotides matching TRBD1. Germline-derived CDR1 and CDR2 are SGDLS and YYNGEE. The CDR3 consists of 16 residues. Unmatched junction bases numbered 6, after V lost 0 bases and J lost 1 base. CDR3 sequence reads: CASSVGFWDSNYGYTF. The DNA for the CDR3 is TGTGCCAGCAGCGTAGGGTTCTGGGACAGTAACTATGGCTACACCTTC.

The chain links TRBV7-3 to TRBJ2-3, with TRBD1 matching 8 bases. Germline-derived CDR1 and CDR2 are SGHTA and FQGTGA. CDR3 size: 16 residues. After removal of 5 bases from V and 6 bases from J, the junction contained 13 bases not matched to a gene. The DNA for the CDR3 is TGTGCCAGCAGCCCTACGGGGACAGGAGGACGCGATACGCAGTATTTT. Its translation: CASSPTGTGGRDTQYF.

J is TRBJ1-6 and V is TRBV18; D call uncertain. This CDR3 is 13 amino acids long. V dropped 8 bases and J dropped 6 bases, with 11 bases sitting between them. From germline, CDR1 is KGHSH and CDR2 LQKENI. CDR3 DNA sequence: TGTGCCAGCACGCCAACAGCTAATTCACCCCTCCACTTT. Its translation: CASTPTANSPLHF.